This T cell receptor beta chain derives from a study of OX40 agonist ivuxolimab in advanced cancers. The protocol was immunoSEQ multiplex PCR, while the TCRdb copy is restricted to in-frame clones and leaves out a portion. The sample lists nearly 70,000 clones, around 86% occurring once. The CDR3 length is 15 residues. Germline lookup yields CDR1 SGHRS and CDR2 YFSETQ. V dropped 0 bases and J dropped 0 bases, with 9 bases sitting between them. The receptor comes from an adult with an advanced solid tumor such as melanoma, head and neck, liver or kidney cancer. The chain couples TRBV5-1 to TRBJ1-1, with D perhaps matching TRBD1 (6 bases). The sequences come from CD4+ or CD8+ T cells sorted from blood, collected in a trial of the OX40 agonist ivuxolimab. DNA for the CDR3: TGCGCCAGCAGCTTGGAAGGGGGATTGAACACTGAAGCTTTCTTT. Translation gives CASSLEGGLNTEAFF.